The 26 T cell receptor beta chains below were found in one sample sequenced in a study of shared clonotypes between healthy human individuals. The repertoire was sequenced with immunoSEQ multiplex PCR; TCRdb's copy has only in-frame clones and lacks some. The sample comprises about 2 million clones, 85% to 95% of which are singletons, and more than 0.1% rests with the top ten. The specimen was naive CD4+ T cells sorted from blood. Documented subset: CD45RA+ positively selected. These receptors were collected from a man younger than 30 in good health.

This chain links TRBV4-1 with TRBJ1-6, with D unclear. V was clipped by 3 bases and J by 13 bases, with 16 bases between them. There are 14 residues in the CDR3. The V gene's germline CDR1 is MGHRA and CDR2 YSYEKL. The CDR3 DNA reads TGCGCCAGCAGCCAGGAAGGACGGGGAATGCCCCTCCACTTT. Its translation is CASSQEGRGMPLHF.

The chain employs TRBV6-6 and TRBJ1-2; D remains unclear. Trimming left V 5 bases short and J 0 bases short, with 10 bases between. This CDR3 has 14 amino acids. CDR1 is MNHNY and CDR2 is SVGAGI in the germline V gene (reference sequence). The CDR3 sequence: CASSPRAANYGYTF. DNA for the CDR3: TGTGCCAGCAGTCCTCGCGCCGCTAACTATGGCTACACCTTC.

J is TRBJ1-1 and V is TRBV18, with TRBD1 as a possible D gene (5 bases). This CDR3 spans 14 amino acids. With 0 bases removed from V and 10 bases from J, the gap between germline ends came to 15 bases. CDR1 is KGHSH, CDR2 LQKENI, per germline. The CDR3 here is CASSPPERGPSAFF. Here the CDR3 DNA reads TGTGCCAGCTCACCACCGGAGAGGGGCCCCTCAGCTTTCTTT.

The gene calls are TRBV5-4 and TRBJ2-5; 11 nucleotides line up with TRBD2. Germline V lookup: CDR1 SGHNT, CDR2 YYREEE (reference sequence). The length of the CDR3 is 15 residues. V was clipped by 2 bases and J by 9 bases; unmatched bases: 9. CDR3 nucleotide sequence: TGTGCCAGCAGCTTAGGAACTAGCGGGAGTAAGCCCCAGTACTTC. This codes for CASSLGTSGSKPQYF.

The V call is TRBV5-1, the J call TRBJ1-1; 7 nucleotides align to TRBD1. J was trimmed by 0 bases and V by 5 bases; bases with no gene match: 7. CDR1 is SGHRS and CDR2 is YFSETQ in the germline V gene. The CDR3 has 15 amino acids. The CDR3 is CASRSRGQVNTEAFF. CDR3 nucleotide sequence: TGCGCCAGCAGGTCCCGAGGACAGGTGAACACTGAAGCTTTCTTT.

The V and J genes are TRBV5-8 and TRBJ2-7, with 10 bases that match TRBD2. Germline-derived CDR1 and CDR2 are SGHTS and YDEGEE. J was trimmed by 5 bases and V by 1 base; bases with no gene match: 3. CDR3 size: 14 residues. For the CDR3, the DNA is TGTGCCAGCAGCTTGTCTAGCGGGAGCCACGAGCAGTACTTC. It specifies CASSLSSGSHEQYF.

This clone was detected only once. This chain uses TRBV5-4 with TRBJ2-5, with 7 bases identical to TRBD2. The CDR3 loop spans 16 amino acids. In germline, CDR1 is SGHNT, CDR2 YYREEE (reference sequence). V was clipped by 0 bases and J by 2 bases; unmatched bases: 7. The DNA of the CDR3 is TGTGCCAGCAGCTTGGGGCCCAGCGGGGAACAAGAGACCCAGTACTTC. Residues: CASSLGPSGEQETQYF.

In its sample, this clone was seen once. The CDR3 nucleotides read TGTGCCAGCAGCTTATCCGGGGGGACATTCAACGAGCAGTACTTC. Its protein is CASSLSGGTFNEQYF. J is TRBJ2-7 and V is TRBV9; weak D call: TRBD2 (7 bases). The V gene's germline CDR1 is SGDLS and CDR2 YYNGEE. V lost 4 bases and J lost 5, with 19 bases in between. This CDR3 is 15 amino acids long. The whole variable domain, filled in from reference TRBV9 and TRBJ2-7, reads DSGVTQTPKHLITATGQRVTLRCSPRSGDLSVYWYQQSLDQGLQFLIQYYNGEERAKGNILERFSAQQFPDLHSELNLSSLELGDSALYFCASSLSGGTFNEQYFGPGTRLTVT.

The chain recombines TRBV9 with TRBJ2-1; the D gene is possibly TRBD2 (6 bases). CDR1 SGDLS and CDR2 YYNGEE come from the germline V gene. CDR3 length: 13 amino acids. V was cut by 0 bases and J by 9 bases, with 10 bases left in between. The CDR3 region has the DNA TGTGCCAGCAGCGTAGTGGGGGGAGGTGAGCAGTTCTTC. This sequence encodes CASSVVGGGEQFF.

The rearrangement uses TRBV2 and TRBJ1-4, with no clear D. The CDR3 has 14 residues. Per the germline V gene, CDR1 is SNHLY and CDR2 is FYNNEI. The V end lost 4 bases, the J end lost 8 bases, and 14 bases lay between the germline ends. The CDR3 region has the DNA TGTGCCAGCAGTGCCCACATCGGCGAGGAAAAACTGTTTTTT. Its translation is CASSAHIGEEKLFF. Full variable domain (missing parts from reference TRBV2 and TRBJ1-4): EPEVTQTPSHQVTQMGQEVILRCVPISNHLYFYWYRQILGQKVEFLVSFYNNEISEKSEIFDDQFSVERPDGSNFTLKIRSTKLEDSAMYFCASSAHIGEEKLFFGSGTQLSVL.

The chain uses TRBV4-3 and TRBJ2-2; D gene uncertain. This CDR3 contains 18 residues. V was shortened by 0 bases and J by 0 bases, with 14 bases between the two germline ends. From germline, CDR1 is LGHNA and CDR2 YSLEER. The CDR3 coding sequence is TGCGCCAGCAGCCAAGATTCCCCCACCTTCGCGAACACCGGGGAGCTGTTTTTT. Encoded protein: CASSQDSPTFANTGELFF.

This clone is a singleton in its sample. The CDR3 nucleotides are TGTGCCAGCAGTTTTGCAAAAGAGACCCAGTACTTC. It is translated as CASSFAKETQYF. The gene calls are TRBV6-5 and TRBJ2-5; D call uncertain. Germline V gene data show CDR1 as MNHEY and CDR2 as SVGAGI. V lost 4 bases and J 3 bases, leaving 6 bases between the germline ends. CDR3 length: 12 residues.

The chain is built from TRBV6-5 and TRBJ2-1; possible D gene TRBD2, 5 bases. Between the trimmed V and J ends, which lost 0 bases and 3 bases, there was a span of 12 bases. CDR1 is MNHEY, CDR2 SVGAGI, per germline. This CDR3 has 16 amino acids. CDR3 DNA sequence: TGTGCCAGCAGTTACTCGCAAGGACTGGTCTACAATGAGCAGTTCTTC. This encodes CASSYSQGLVYNEQFF.

V is TRBV28 and J is TRBJ2-3, with 13 bases lining up with TRBD2. Germline CDR1 is MDHEN and CDR2 is SYDVKM. The CDR3 is 22 amino acids. Losses at the gene ends were 4 bases for V and 4 bases for J; bases not matched to a gene: 23. The CDR3 is CASSSTGLGETSGRAFSDTQYF. The CDR3 DNA sequence: TGTGCCAGCAGTTCTACAGGGTTGGGGGAAACTAGCGGGAGGGCCTTTTCAGATACGCAGTATTTT. The full variable domain, completed using reference TRBV28 and TRBJ2-3, is DVKVTQSSRYLVKRTGEKVFLECVQDMDHENMFWYRQDPGLGLRLIYFSYDVKMKEKGDIPEGYSVSREKKERFSLILESASTNQTSMYLCASSSTGLGETSGRAFSDTQYFGPGTRLTVL.

This chain uses TRBV5-4 with TRBJ2-1; 14 bases are a match to TRBD2. Germline CDR1 SGHNT, CDR2 YYREEE (reference sequence). The CDR3 runs to 19 residues. V was clipped by 4 bases and J by 4 bases; unmatched bases: 13. The CDR3, as DNA: TGTGCCAGCAGCCCCCTGAGACTAGCGGGAGGGGGGGCATACAATGAGCAGTTCTTC. It specifies CASSPLRLAGGGAYNEQFF.

The chain joins TRBV5-6 to TRBJ2-7, with D perhaps matching TRBD1 (5 bases). The V end lost 4 bases, the J end lost 1 base, and 9 bases lay between the germline ends. The CDR3 consists of 13 residues. Germline V CDR1 and CDR2: SGHDT, YYEEEE. The CDR3 spells CASSTRQSYEQYF. For the CDR3, the DNA is TGTGCCAGCAGCACAAGACAGTCCTACGAGCAGTACTTC.

Worth noting for this clone: The sample has other DNA sequences that encode this CDR3 too. The chain carries TRBV5-1 and TRBJ2-7; the D gene is possibly TRBD2 (5 bases). This CDR3 comprises 14 residues. Deletions cut 0 bases from V and 0 bases from J, with 7 bases between. The germline V gene encodes CDR1 SGHRS and CDR2 YFSETQ. CDR3 sequence (DNA): TGCGCCAGCAGCTTGGCCGGAGGCTCCTACGAGCAGTACTTC. It encodes CASSLAGGSYEQYF.

This clone was seen a handful of times. Different DNA sequences within this sample yield the same CDR3. The chain carries TRBV4-1 and TRBJ1-5, with no clear D. V lost 1 base and J lost 0, with 4 bases in between. The germline V gene has CDR1 MGHRA and CDR2 YSYEKL. The CDR3 covers 14 residues. The CDR3 sequence is CASSQGGSNQPQHF. CDR3 nucleotide sequence: TGCGCCAGCAGCCAAGGGGGTAGCAATCAGCCCCAGCATTTT.

The chain links TRBV7-8 to TRBJ1-3; unclear D gene. The V and J ends lost 1 base and 4 bases respectively, with 14 bases between them. Germline V gene lookup returns CDR1 SGHVS and CDR2 FQNEAQ. CDR3 length: 16 residues. CDR3 protein: CASSLEGVRRGNTIYF. For the CDR3, the DNA is TGTGCCAGCAGCTTAGAGGGAGTGAGAAGGGGAAACACCATATATTTT.

J is TRBJ1-1 and V is TRBV5-1; 9 bases match TRBD1. This CDR3 is 16 amino acids long. Looked up from germline, CDR1 is SGHRS and CDR2 is YFSETQ. V trimming: 4 bases; J trimming: 0 bases; junction bases outside the gene matches: 7. In DNA, the CDR3 is TGCGCCAGCAGCGCGGACAGGGGATCGGTGAACACTGAAGCTTTCTTT. Translation: CASSADRGSVNTEAFF.

In this sample, this clone turned up once. The chain combines TRBV6-5 with TRBJ2-7; a possible D gene is TRBD2 (5 bases). Germline assignment: CDR1 MNHEY and CDR2 SVGAGI. V was cut by 3 bases and J by 2 bases, with 11 bases left in between. There are 14 residues in the CDR3. The CDR3 here is CASSYEEAPYEQYF. The CDR3 nucleotides read TGTGCCAGCAGTTATGAGGAGGCCCCCTACGAGCAGTACTTC.

The V call is TRBV10-3, the J call TRBJ2-3; D possibly matches TRBD1 or TRBD2 (6 bases each). There are 16 residues in the CDR3. Germline-derived CDR1 and CDR2 are ENHRY and SYGVKD. Trimming took off 0 bases at V and 1 base at J, with 11 bases between the two ends. CDR3 sequence: CAISESWGARTDTQYF. CDR3 DNA: TGTGCCATCAGTGAGTCTTGGGGGGCACGCACAGATACGCAGTATTTT.

This clone was found many times. The chain combines TRBV6-6 with TRBJ2-5; D not resolved. CDR1 and CDR2 (germline): MNHNY, SVGAGI (reference sequence). This CDR3 has 11 amino acids. The V end was cut by 2 bases, the J end by 5 bases, with 3 bases between. DNA of the CDR3: TGTGCCAGCAGTTACGGCGAGACCCAGTACTTC. Protein product: CASSYGETQYF.

The chain uses TRBV2 and TRBJ1-1; D is unresolved. Per the germline V gene, CDR1 is SNHLY and CDR2 is FYNNEI. This CDR3 comprises 11 residues. V was shortened by 5 bases and J by 10 bases, with 11 bases between the two germline ends. The CDR3 coding sequence is TGTGCCAGCAGTCGAGGGCAGGCAGCTTTCTTT. Translation: CASSRGQAAFF.

This chain uses TRBV6-1 with TRBJ2-1; the D gene is possibly TRBD2 (6 bases). Trimming pared 1 base from V and 14 bases from J, leaving 12 bases between. The CDR3 is 12 amino acids. Germline CDR1 reads MNHNS; CDR2 reads SASEGT. CDR3 DNA: TGTGCCAGCAGTGAAGTGCCGGGACTGAAGTTCTTC. Its protein is CASSEVPGLKFF.

This sequence joins TRBV30 and TRBJ1-3; the D gene is possibly TRBD1 (5 bases). The length of the CDR3 is 13 residues. In germline, CDR1 is GTSNPN, CDR2 SVGIG (reference sequence). The V end lost 3 bases, the J end lost 4 bases, and 10 bases lay between the germline ends. The CDR3 DNA is TGTGCCTGGAGGGGGACGCCGGGAAACACCATATATTTT. This codes for CAWRGTPGNTIYF.